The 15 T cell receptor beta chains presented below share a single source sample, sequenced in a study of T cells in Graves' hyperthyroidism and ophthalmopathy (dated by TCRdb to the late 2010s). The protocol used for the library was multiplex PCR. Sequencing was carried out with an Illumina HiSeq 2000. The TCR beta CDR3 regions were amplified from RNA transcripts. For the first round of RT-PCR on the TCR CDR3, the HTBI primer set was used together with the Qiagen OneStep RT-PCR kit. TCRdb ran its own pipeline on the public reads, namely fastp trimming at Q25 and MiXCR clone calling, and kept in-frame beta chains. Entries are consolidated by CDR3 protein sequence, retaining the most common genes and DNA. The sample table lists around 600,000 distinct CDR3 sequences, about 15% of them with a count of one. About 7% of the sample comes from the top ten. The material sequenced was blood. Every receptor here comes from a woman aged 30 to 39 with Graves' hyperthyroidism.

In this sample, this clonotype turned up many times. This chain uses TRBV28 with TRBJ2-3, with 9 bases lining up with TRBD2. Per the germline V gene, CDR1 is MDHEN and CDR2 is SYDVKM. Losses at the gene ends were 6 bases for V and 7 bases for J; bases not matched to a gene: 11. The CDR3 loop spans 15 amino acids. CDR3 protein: CASSQSGGRGNTQYF. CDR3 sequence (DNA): TGTGCCAGCAGCCAAAGTGGCGGGAGGGGAAATACGCAGTATTTT.

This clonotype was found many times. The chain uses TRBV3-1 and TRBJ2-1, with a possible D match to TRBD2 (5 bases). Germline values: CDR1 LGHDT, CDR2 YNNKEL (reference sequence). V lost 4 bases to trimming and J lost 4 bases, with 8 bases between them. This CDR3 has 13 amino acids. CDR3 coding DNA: TGTGCCAGCAGCCGCCGGGGTTACAATGAGCAGTTCTTC. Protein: CASSRRGYNEQFF.

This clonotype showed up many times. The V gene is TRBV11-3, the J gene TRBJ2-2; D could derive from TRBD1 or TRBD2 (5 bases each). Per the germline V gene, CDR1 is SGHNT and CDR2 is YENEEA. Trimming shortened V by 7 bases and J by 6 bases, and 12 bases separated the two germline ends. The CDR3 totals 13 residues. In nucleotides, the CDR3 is TGTGCCAGCACCGTCAAGGGACCCGGGGAGCTGTTTTTT. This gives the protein CASTVKGPGELFF.

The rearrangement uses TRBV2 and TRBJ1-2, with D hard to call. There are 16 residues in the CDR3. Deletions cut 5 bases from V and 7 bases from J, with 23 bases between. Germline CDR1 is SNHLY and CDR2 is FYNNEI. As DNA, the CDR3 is TGTGCCAGCAGTTCCCGTCTAGCGGGAGGGCCCGGTGGCTACACCTTC. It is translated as CASSSRLAGGPGGYTF.

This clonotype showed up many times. The CDR3 loop is CASSQGLRYTF. As DNA, the CDR3 is TGTGCCAGCAGCCAAGGGCTCCGCTACACCTTC. The chain couples TRBV3-1 to TRBJ1-2; no clear D. Deletions cut 1 base from V and 9 bases from J, with 6 bases between. Germline V gives CDR1 LGHDT, CDR2 YNNKEL (reference sequence). The length of the CDR3 is 11 residues.

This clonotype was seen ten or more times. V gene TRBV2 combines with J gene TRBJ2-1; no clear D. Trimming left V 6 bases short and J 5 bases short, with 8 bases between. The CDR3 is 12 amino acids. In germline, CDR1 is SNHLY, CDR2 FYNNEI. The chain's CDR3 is CASRSGNNEQFF. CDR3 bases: TGTGCCAGCAGGTCAGGTAACAATGAGCAGTTCTTC. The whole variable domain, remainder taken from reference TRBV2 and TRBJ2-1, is EPEVTQTPSHQVTQMGQEVILRCVPISNHLYFYWYRQILGQKVEFLVSFYNNEISEKSEIFDDQFSVERPDGSNFTLKIRSTKLEDSAMYFCASRSGNNEQFFGPGTRLTVL.

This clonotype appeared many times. The CDR3: CASSNGLADNNEQFF. The DNA of the CDR3 is TGTGCCAGCAGTAACGGACTAGCGGATAACAATGAGCAGTTCTTC. The V gene is TRBV6-1, the J gene TRBJ2-1, with TRBD2 matching over 10 bases. The CDR3 runs 15 residues. CDR1 and CDR2 from the germline V gene are MNHNS and SASEGT. Trimming at V came to 5 bases and at J to 5 bases, leaving 6 bases not matched to a gene.

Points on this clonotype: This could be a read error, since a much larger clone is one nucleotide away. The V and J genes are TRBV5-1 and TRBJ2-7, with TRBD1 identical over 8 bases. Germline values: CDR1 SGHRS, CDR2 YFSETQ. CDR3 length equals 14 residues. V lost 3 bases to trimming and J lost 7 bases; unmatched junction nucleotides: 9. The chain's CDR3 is CASSWGTGKDEQYF. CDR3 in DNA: TGCGCCAGCAGCTGGGGGACAGGTAAAGATGAGCAGTACTTC. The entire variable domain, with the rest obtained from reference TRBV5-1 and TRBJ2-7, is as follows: KAGVTQTPRYLIKTRGQQVTLSCSPISGHRSVSWYQQTPGQGLQFLFEYFSETQRNKGNFPGRFSGRQFSNSRSEMNVSTLELGDSALYLCASSWGTGKDEQYFGPGTRLTVT.

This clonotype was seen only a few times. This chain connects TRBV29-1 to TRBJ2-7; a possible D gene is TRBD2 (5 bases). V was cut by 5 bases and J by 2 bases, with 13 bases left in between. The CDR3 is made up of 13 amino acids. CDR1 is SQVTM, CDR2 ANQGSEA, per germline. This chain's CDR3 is CSVSGPRAYEQYF. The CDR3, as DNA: TGCAGCGTTTCCGGACCGCGGGCCTACGAGCAGTACTTC.

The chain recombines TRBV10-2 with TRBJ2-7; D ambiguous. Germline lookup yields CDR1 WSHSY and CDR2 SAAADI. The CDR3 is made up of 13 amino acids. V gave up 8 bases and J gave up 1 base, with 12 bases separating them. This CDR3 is CASSPSQSYEQYF. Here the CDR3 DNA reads TGCGCCAGCTCCCCCAGCCAATCCTACGAGCAGTACTTC.

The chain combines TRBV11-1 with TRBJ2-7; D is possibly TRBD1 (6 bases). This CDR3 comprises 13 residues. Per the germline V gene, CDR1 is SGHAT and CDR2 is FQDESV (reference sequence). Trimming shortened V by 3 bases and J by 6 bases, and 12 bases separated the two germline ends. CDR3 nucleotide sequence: TGTGCCAGCAGCTTTTTTCAGGGGAGCGAGCAGTACTTC. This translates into CASSFFQGSEQYF.

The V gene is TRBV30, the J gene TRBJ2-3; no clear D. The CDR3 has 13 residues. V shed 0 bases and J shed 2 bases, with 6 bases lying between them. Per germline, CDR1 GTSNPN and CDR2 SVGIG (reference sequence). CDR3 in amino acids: CAWSVPHTDTQYF. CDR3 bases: TGTGCCTGGAGTGTACCCCACACAGATACGCAGTATTTT.

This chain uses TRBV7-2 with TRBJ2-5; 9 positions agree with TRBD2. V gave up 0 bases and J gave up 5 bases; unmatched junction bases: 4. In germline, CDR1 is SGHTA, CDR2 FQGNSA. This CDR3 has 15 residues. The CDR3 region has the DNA TGTGCCAGCAGCTTAGCGCGGGGGGGGTGGGAGACCCAGTACTTC. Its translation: CASSLARGGWETQYF. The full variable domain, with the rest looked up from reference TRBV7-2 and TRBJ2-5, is GAGVSQSPSNKVTEKGKDVELRCDPISGHTALYWYRQSLGQGLEFLIYFQGNSAPDKSGLPSDRFSAERTGGSVSTLTIQRTQQEDSAVYLCASSLARGGWETQYFGPGTRLLVL.

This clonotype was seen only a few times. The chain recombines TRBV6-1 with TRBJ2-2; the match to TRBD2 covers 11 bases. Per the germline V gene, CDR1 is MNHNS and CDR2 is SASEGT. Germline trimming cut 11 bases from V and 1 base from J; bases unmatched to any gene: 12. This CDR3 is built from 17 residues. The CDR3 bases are TGTGCCGGGCACGGGACTAGCGGAGAATTGAACACCGGGGAGCTGTTTTTT. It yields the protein CAGHGTSGELNTGELFF.

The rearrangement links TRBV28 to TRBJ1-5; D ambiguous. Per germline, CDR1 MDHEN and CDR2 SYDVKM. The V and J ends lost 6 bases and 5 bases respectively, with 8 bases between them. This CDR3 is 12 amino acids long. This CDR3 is CASRVSDQPQHF. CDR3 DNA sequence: TGTGCCAGCAGGGTATCCGATCAGCCCCAGCATTTT.